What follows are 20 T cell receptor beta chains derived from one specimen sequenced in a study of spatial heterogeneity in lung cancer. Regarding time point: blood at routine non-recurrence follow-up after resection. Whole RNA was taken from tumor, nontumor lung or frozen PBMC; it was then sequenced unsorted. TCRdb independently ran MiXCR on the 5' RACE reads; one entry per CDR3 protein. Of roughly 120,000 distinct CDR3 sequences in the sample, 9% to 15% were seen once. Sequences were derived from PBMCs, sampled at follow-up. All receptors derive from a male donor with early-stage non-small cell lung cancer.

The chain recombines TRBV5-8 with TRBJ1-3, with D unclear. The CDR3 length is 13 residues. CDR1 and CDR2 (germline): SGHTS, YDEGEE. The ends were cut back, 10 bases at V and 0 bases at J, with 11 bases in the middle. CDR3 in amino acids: CARLGSSGNTIYF. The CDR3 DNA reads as TGTGCCCGCCTGGGGAGCTCTGGAAACACCATATATTTT.

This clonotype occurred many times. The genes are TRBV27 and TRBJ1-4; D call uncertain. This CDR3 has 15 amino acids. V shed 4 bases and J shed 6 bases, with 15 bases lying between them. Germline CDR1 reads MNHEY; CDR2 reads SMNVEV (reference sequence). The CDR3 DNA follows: TGTGCCAGCAGTTCCTCTGGAGCCTGGGATGAAAAACTGTTTTTT. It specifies CASSSSGAWDEKLFF. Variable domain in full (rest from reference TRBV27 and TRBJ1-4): EAQVTQNPRYLITVTGKKLTVTCSQNMNHEYMSWYRQDPGLGLRQIYYSMNVEVTDKGDVPEGYKVSRKEKRNFPLILESPSPNQTSLYFCASSSSGAWDEKLFFGSGTQLSVL.

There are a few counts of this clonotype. The CDR3 coding sequence is TGTGCCAGCAGTGAAGCGCCGACAGGGGGCCGCGGCTACACCTTC. Protein product: CASSEAPTGGRGYTF. This chain uses TRBV2 with TRBJ1-2; the match to TRBD1 covers 10 bases. Germline V gene sequence: CDR1 SNHLY, CDR2 FYNNEI. V was pared by 0 bases and J by 8 bases, with 6 bases of the junction left unmatched. The CDR3 length is 15 residues.

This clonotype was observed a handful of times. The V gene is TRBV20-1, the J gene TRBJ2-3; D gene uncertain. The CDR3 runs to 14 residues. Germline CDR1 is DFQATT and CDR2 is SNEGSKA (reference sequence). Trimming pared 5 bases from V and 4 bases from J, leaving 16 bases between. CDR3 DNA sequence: TGCAGTGCTCTGGAGACTGTGAGATCAGATACGCAGTATTTT. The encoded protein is CSALETVRSDTQYF.

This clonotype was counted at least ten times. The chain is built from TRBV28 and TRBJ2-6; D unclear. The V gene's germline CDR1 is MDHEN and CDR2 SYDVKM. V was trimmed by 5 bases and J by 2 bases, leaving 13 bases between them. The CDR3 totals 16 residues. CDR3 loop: CASSPPRTTGANVLTF. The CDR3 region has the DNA TGTGCCAGCAGTCCCCCACGAACCACTGGGGCCAACGTCCTGACTTTC.

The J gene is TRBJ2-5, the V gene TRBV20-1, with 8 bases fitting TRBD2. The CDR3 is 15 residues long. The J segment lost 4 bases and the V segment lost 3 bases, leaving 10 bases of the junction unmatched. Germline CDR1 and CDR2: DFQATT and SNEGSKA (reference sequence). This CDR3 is CSASSTGTRLETQYF. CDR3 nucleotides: TGCAGTGCTAGCAGCACCGGGACTAGACTAGAGACCCAGTACTTC.

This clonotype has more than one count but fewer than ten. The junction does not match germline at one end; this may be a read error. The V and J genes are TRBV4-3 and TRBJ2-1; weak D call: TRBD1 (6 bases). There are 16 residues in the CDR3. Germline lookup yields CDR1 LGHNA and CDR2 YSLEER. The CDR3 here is CASSQDRSRGHNEQFF. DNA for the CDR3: TGCGCCAGCAGTCAAGATAGGTCCAGGGGCCACAATGAGCAGTTCTTC.

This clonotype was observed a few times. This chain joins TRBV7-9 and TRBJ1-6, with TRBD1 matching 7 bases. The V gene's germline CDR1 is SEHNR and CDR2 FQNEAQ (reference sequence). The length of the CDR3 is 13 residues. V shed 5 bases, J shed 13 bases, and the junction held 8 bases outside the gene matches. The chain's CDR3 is CASSVKQGHPLHF. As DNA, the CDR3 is TGTGCCAGCAGCGTGAAACAGGGGCATCCCCTCCACTTT.

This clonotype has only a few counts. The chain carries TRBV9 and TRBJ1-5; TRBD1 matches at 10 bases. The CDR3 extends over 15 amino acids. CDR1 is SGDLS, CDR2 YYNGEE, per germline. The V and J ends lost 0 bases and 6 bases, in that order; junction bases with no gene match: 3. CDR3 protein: CASSVGDRGSQPQHF. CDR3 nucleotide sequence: TGTGCCAGCAGCGTAGGGGACAGGGGAAGTCAGCCCCAGCATTTT.

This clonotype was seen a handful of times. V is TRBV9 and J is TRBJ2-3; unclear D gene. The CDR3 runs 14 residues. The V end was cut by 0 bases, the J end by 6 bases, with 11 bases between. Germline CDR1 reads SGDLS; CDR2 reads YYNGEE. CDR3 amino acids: CASSVDSPVDTQYF. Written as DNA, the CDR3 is TGTGCCAGCAGCGTAGACTCCCCCGTTGATACGCAGTATTTT.

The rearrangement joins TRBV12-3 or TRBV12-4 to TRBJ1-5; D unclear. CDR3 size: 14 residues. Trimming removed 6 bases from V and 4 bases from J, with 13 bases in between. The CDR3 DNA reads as TGTGCCAGCAGAAATGGGATGTTTAATCAGCCCCAGCATTTT. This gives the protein CASRNGMFNQPQHF.

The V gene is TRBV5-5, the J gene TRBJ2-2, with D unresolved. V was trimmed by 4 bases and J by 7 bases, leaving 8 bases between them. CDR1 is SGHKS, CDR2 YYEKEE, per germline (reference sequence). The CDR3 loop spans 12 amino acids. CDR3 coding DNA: TGTGCCAGCAGCAAGAATCACGGGGAGCTGTTTTTT. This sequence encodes CASSKNHGELFF. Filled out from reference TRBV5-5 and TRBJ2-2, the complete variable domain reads DAGVTQSPTHLIKTRGQQVTLRCSPISGHKSVSWYQQVLGQGPQFIFQYYEKEERGRGNFPDRFSARQFPNYSSELNVNALLLGDSALYLCASSKNHGELFFGEGSRLTVL.

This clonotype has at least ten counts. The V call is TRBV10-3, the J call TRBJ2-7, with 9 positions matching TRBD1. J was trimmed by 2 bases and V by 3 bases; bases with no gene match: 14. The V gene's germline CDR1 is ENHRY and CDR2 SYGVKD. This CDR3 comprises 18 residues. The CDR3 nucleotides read TGTGCCATCAGTGACGCGGGACAGGGATGGGATGAGCCCTACGAGCAGTACTTC. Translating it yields CAISDAGQGWDEPYEQYF.

CDR3 coding DNA: TGTGCCAGCAGCCGCGATGACAGAGGGACGCAGTATTTT. Translation gives CASSRDDRGTQYF. The rearrangement links TRBV7-9 to TRBJ2-3; D is perhaps TRBD1 or TRBD2 (5 bases each). In germline, CDR1 is SEHNR, CDR2 FQNEAQ (reference sequence). Trimming shortened V by 5 bases and J by 9 bases, and 15 bases separated the two germline ends. The CDR3 runs to 13 residues.

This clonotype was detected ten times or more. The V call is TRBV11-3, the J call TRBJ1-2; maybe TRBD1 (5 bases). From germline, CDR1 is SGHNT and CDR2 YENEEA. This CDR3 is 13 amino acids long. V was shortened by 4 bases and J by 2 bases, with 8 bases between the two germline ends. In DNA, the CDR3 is TGTGCCAGCAGCTCACGGGACAACTATGGCTACACCTTC. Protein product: CASSSRDNYGYTF.

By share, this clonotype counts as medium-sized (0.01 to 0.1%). The CDR3 protein is CASSPPVGKERSSYNSPLHF. DNA for the CDR3: TGTGCCAGCTCACCACCGGTTGGCAAAGAGAGAAGCTCCTATAATTCACCCCTCCACTTT. This rearrangement joins TRBV18 to TRBJ1-6; D call uncertain. Germline CDR1 reads KGHSH; CDR2 reads LQKENI. CDR3 length equals 20 residues. Trimming cost V 0 bases and J 0 bases, with 18 bases left between them.

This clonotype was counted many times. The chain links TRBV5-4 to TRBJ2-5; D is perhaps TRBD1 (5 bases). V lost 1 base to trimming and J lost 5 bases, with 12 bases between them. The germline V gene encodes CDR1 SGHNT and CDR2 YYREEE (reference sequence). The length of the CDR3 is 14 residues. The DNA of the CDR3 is TGTGCCAGCAGCTTGCGAGGCAGGGTGGAGACCCAGTACTTC. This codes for CASSLRGRVETQYF.

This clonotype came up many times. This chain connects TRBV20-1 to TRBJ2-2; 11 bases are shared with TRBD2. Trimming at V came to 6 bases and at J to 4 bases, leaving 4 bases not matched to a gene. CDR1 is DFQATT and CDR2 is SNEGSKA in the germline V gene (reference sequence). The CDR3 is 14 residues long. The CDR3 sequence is CSATLAGGTGELFF. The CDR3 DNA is TGCAGTGCCACTCTAGCGGGGGGCACCGGGGAGCTGTTTTTT.

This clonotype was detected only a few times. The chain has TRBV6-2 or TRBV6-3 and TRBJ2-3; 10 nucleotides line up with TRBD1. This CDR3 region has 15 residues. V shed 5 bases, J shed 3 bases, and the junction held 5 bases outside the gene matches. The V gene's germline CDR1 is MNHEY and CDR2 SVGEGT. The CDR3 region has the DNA TGTGCCAGCAGTCGTCGGACAGGGGGAACAGATACGCAGTATTTT. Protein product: CASSRRTGGTDTQYF.

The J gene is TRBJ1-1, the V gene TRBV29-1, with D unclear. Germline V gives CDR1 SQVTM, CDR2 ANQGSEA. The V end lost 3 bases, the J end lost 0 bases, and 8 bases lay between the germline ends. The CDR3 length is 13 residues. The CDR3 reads CSVDRTMNTEAFF. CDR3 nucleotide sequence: TGCAGCGTTGACCGCACAATGAACACTGAAGCTTTCTTT.